These 16 T cell receptor beta chains were sequenced from one sample in a study of blood T cell repertoires in COVID-19. TCRdb's copy holds only in-frame clones and misses some; the assay was immunoSEQ multiplex PCR. The table lists around 380,000 clones, around 87% of them singletons, with approximately 1.2% in the top ten. The sequenced sample consisted of PBMCs or T cells enriched from blood (not recorded which). Every receptor here comes from a man aged 30-40 years who had recovered from COVID-19.

V gene TRBV13 combines with J gene TRBJ2-2; perhaps TRBD2 as D (5 bases). The CDR3 sequence is 16 residues long. Germline loops: CDR1 PRHDT, CDR2 FYEKMQ (reference sequence). Between the trimmed V and J ends, which lost 2 bases and 3 bases, there was a span of 13 bases. The CDR3, as DNA: TGTGCCAGCAGCTTAAATGAGGGTCGGCACACCGGGGAGCTGTTTTTT. Protein: CASSLNEGRHTGELFF.

The chain couples TRBV7-6 to TRBJ2-7; TRBD1 aligns across 7 bases. Germline V lookup: CDR1 SGHVS, CDR2 FNYEAQ. CDR3 length equals 16 residues. V dropped 5 bases and J dropped 2; count of bases not matched to a gene: 12. In nucleotides, the CDR3 is TGTGCCAGCAGCGCCGCTTCCGGGACAGCTACCTACGAGCAGTACTTC. Its protein product is CASSAASGTATYEQYF.

The CDR3 sequence is CASSPVFLPPGTQYF. The CDR3 DNA reads TGTGCCAGCAGCCCGGTATTTTTGCCTCCGGGGACCCAGTACTTC. The V call is TRBV7-8, the J call TRBJ2-5; D remains unclear. The V and J ends lost 5 bases and 7 bases respectively, with 20 bases between them. CDR1 and CDR2 from the germline V gene are SGHVS and FQNEAQ. This CDR3 is built from 15 residues.

V is TRBV7-6 and J is TRBJ1-2, with TRBD1 matching 7 bases. Germline V gene sequence: CDR1 SGHVS, CDR2 FNYEAQ. The trim removed 4 bases at V and 5 bases at J, leaving 7 bases unmatched. There are 14 residues in the CDR3. The CDR3 is CASSSGQKLYGYTF. CDR3 nucleotides: TGTGCCAGCAGCTCGGGACAGAAGTTGTATGGCTACACCTTC.

This rearrangement joins TRBV6-4 to TRBJ2-4; TRBD2 is a possible D gene (5 bases). The germline V and J ends were trimmed by 0 bases and 1 base, with 13 bases remaining between them. There are 17 residues in the CDR3. Germline assignment: CDR1 MRHNA and CDR2 SNTAGT. The DNA of the CDR3 is TGTGCCAGCAGTGACTCGATACCTCGGAGGGCCAAAAACATTCAGTACTTC. Translated: CASSDSIPRRAKNIQYF.

The rearrangement uses TRBV6-5 and TRBJ2-1; TRBD2 agrees at 11 bases. The CDR3 consists of 15 residues. Unmatched junction bases numbered 9, after V lost 6 bases and J lost 8 bases. Germline V lookup: CDR1 MNHEY, CDR2 SVGAGI. The CDR3 region has the DNA TGTGCCAGCAGATTAACTAGCGGGGGATTCGATGAGCAGTTCTTC. Residues: CASRLTSGGFDEQFF.

The chain joins TRBV5-4 to TRBJ1-4, with TRBD1 matching 7 bases. Germline CDR1 SGHNT, CDR2 YYREEE (reference sequence). V lost 3 bases to trimming and J lost 2 bases; unmatched junction nucleotides: 1. The CDR3 spans 14 residues. The CDR3 region is CASSSRGTNEKLFF. Here the CDR3 DNA reads TGTGCCAGCAGCTCCAGGGGGACTAATGAAAAACTGTTTTTT.

V gene TRBV10-3 combines with J gene TRBJ2-2, with D possibly TRBD1 on 6 matching bases. In germline, CDR1 is ENHRY, CDR2 SYGVKD. V was pared by 6 bases and J by 4 bases, with 12 bases between. This CDR3 is 14 amino acids long. The CDR3 spells CAISVQGSTGELFF. The DNA of the CDR3 is TGTGCCATCAGCGTACAGGGTTCCACCGGGGAGCTGTTTTTT.

The chain uses TRBV12-5 and TRBJ2-3; TRBD2 might be the D (5 bases). The CDR3 length is 17 residues. Germline CDR1 and CDR2: LGHNT and FRNRAP. V was pared by 5 bases and J by 0 bases, with 18 bases between. CDR3: CASGLGGGGPSTDTQYF. CDR3 nucleotides: TGTGCTAGTGGTCTAGGTGGTGGCGGGCCTAGCACAGATACGCAGTATTTT.

In DNA form, the CDR3 reads TGTGCCAGCAGTTCTATCGACAGGGAAGCCGGGGAGCTGTTTTTT. Translating it yields CASSSIDREAGELFF. V and J are TRBV27 and TRBJ2-2; TRBD1 matches at 7 bases. Germline CDR1 reads MNHEY; CDR2 reads SMNVEV (reference sequence). The CDR3 spans 15 residues. Trimming cost V 4 bases and J 6 bases; bases outside gene matches: 8.

The rearrangement links TRBV10-1 to TRBJ2-7, with 9 bases identical to TRBD2. The CDR3 totals 15 residues. Unmatched junction bases numbered 6, after V lost 3 bases and J lost 3 bases. Germline V gene data show CDR1 as WNHNN and CDR2 as SYGVQD (reference sequence). In nucleotides, the CDR3 is TGCGCCAGCAGTGACGGGGCTAGCGGGGTCTACGAGCAGTACTTC. It specifies CASSDGASGVYEQYF.

The chain combines TRBV6-1 with TRBJ1-2; 7 bases agree with TRBD1. This CDR3 is 14 amino acids long. With 5 bases clipped from V and 2 bases from J, the junction kept 5 bases outside the gene matches. CDR1 and CDR2 (germline): MNHNS, SASEGT. The CDR3 bases are TGTGCCAGCAGTTATTTACAGGGGAACTATGGCTACACCTTC. Its protein product is CASSYLQGNYGYTF.

V is TRBV9 and J is TRBJ2-3, with 10 nucleotides matching TRBD1. There are 15 residues in the CDR3. Germline V gene lookup returns CDR1 SGDLS and CDR2 YYNGEE. The junction had 3 bases not matched to a gene; V was cut back by 3 bases and J by 2 bases. As DNA, the CDR3 is TGTGCCAGCAGCGCGACAGGGGGCTACACAGATACGCAGTATTTT. Protein: CASSATGGYTDTQYF.

This clone was observed a few times. This chain uses TRBV4-1 with TRBJ1-5; TRBD1 matches 7 bases. CDR3 length: 16 amino acids. Germline V CDR1 and CDR2: MGHRA, YSYEKL. J gave up 5 bases and V 5 bases, and 12 bases lay outside the gene matches. Here the CDR3 reads CASSFDGQEGDQPQHF. CDR3 nucleotide sequence: TGCGCCAGCAGCTTTGATGGACAGGAGGGGGATCAGCCCCAGCATTTT.

A remark on this clone: This sample includes further DNA sequences coding for the same CDR3. This chain connects TRBV7-9 to TRBJ1-5, with 7 nucleotides matching TRBD1. CDR1 and CDR2 from the germline V gene are SEHNR and FQNEAQ (reference sequence). The CDR3 sequence is 14 residues long. Trimming cost V 5 bases and J 3 bases; bases outside gene matches: 4. In DNA, the CDR3 is TGTGCCAGCAGCCCTGGGACAGACAATCAGCCCCAGCATTTT. The encoded protein is CASSPGTDNQPQHF.

The chain is built from TRBV19 and TRBJ1-1; D not resolved. There are 15 residues in the CDR3. Trimming shortened V by 6 bases and J by 3 bases, and 17 bases separated the two germline ends. From germline, CDR1 is LNHDA and CDR2 SQIVND (reference sequence). The CDR3 DNA reads as TGTGCCAGTAGGCTTGACCCGACGGCGGACACTGAAGCTTTCTTT. Its translation: CASRLDPTADTEAFF.